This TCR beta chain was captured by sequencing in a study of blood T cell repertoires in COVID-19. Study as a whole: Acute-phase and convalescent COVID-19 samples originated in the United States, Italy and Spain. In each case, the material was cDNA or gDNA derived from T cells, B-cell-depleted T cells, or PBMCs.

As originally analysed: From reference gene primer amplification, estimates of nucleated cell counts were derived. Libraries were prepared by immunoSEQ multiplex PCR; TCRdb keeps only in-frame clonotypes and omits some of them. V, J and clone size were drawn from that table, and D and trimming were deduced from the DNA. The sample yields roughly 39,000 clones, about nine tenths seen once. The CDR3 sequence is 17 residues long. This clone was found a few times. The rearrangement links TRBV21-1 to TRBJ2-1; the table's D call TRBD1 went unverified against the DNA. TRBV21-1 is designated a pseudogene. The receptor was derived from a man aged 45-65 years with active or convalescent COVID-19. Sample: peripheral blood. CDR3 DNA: TGTGCCATCTCGAACTCAGGGGCGACTTCCTCCTACAATGAGCAGTTCTTC. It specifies CAISNSGATSSYNEQFF.